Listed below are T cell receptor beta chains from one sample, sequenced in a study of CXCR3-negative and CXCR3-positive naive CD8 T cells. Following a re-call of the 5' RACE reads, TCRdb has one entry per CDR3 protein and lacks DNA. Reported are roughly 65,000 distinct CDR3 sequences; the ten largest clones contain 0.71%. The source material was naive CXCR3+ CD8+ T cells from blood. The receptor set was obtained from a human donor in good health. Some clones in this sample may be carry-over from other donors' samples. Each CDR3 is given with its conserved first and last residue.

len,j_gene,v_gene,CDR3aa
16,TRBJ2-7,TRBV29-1,CSVEGDRDRGPYEQYF
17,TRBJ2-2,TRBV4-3,CASSQDPPVDLTGELFF
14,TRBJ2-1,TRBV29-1,CSGSTSGGWNEQFF
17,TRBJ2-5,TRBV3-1,CASSNPVQLAGLETQYF
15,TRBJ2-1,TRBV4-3,CASSQSGGLYNEQFF
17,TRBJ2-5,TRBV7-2,CASSRVGRSGAQETQYF
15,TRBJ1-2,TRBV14,CASSQGAGGLYGYTF
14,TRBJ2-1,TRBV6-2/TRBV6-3,CASSGTGGIYEQFF
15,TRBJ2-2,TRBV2,CASRGLEGWTGELFF
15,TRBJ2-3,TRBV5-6,CASSPPGSSTDTQYF
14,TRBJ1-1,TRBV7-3,CASSPMDGNTEAFF
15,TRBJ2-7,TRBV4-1,CASSQSQGATYEQYF
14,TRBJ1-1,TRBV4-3,CASSQEEGIAEAFF
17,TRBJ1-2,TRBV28,CASSLGVRGLWSYGYTF
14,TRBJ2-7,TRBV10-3,CAISEGLEIYEQYF
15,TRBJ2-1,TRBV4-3,CASSSSGIPFNEQFF
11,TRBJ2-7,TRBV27,CASSEFNEQYF
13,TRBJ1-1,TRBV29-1,CSVERGGMAEAFF
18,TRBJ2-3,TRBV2,CASSEALRRVAGGDTQYF
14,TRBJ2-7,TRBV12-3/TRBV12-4,CASSLAGGVNEQYF
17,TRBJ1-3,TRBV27,CASSLSPGGVSGNTIYF
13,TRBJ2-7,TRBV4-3,CASSQYFGYEQYF
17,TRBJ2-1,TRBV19,CASSIMGGASSYNEQFF
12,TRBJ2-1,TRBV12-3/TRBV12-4,CASSHLGREQFF
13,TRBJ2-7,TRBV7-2,CASTAGGAYEQYF
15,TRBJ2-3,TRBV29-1,CSVEGQGTHTDTQYF
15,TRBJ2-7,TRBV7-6,CASSLQGARTYEQYF
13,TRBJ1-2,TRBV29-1,CSVVVQANYGYTF
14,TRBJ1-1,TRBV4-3,CASSQDRMNTEAFF
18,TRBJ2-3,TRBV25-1,CASSEYFHRANRGDTQYF
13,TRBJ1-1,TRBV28,CASSFWGDTEAFF
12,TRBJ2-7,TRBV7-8,CASSLAAYEQYF
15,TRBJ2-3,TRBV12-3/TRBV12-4,CASSGTASSTDTQYF
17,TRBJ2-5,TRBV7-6,CASSLAPTGTTAETQYF
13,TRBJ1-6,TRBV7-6,CASSRSGDSPLHF
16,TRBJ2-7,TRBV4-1,CASSQPPGAAAYEQYF
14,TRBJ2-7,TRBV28,CASRTNRVPYEQYF
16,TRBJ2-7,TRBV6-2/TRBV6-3,CASSYSVRGGPYEQYF
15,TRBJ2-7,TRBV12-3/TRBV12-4,CASSSQVALSYEQYF
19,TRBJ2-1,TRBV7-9,CASRSSDSGYRGHGNEQFF
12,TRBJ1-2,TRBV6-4,CASSDSVYGYTF
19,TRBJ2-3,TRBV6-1,CASSEAETPGQGGGDTQYF